The source of this T cell receptor (beta chain) is a study of CD8 T cells in Susac syndrome. Study-level points and caveats: As the study acknowledged, the number of individuals in its TCR sequencing and HLA analysis was relatively small.

With random hexamers, roughly 0.5 to 1 ug RNA was reverse transcribed. Multiplex immunoSEQ PCR targeted 54 Vbeta and 13 Jbeta TCR beta segments. TCRdb processed the immunoSEQ multiplex PCR reads anew with MiXCR; each CDR3 protein has one entry. The data show more than 110,000 distinct CDR3 sequences, with approximately 95% seen just once and roughly 0.15% held by the top ten. The CDR3 loop spans 14 amino acids. Per the germline V gene, CDR1 is SNHLY and CDR2 is FYNNEI. The V segment lost 6 bases and the J segment 8 bases; nucleotides outside the gene matches: 9. Turning to this clonotype: Its target is unknown.

The authors sequenced TCR beta from blood CD8+ and CD4+ T cells. The clonotype comes from a human donor with Susac syndrome. Material: CD4+ T cells from PBMCs. The gene calls are TRBV2 and TRBJ1-4; TRBD1 matches at 7 bases. CDR3 nucleotide sequence: TGTGCCAGCAGCGTGACAGGGTTTGGCGAAAAACTGTTTTTT. It specifies CASSVTGFGEKLFF. Full variable domain (rest looked up from reference TRBV2 and TRBJ1-4): EPEVTQTPSHQVTQMGQEVILRCVPISNHLYFYWYRQILGQKVEFLVSFYNNEISEKSEIFDDQFSVERPDGSNFTLKIRSTKLEDSAMYFCASSVTGFGEKLFFGSGTQLSVL.